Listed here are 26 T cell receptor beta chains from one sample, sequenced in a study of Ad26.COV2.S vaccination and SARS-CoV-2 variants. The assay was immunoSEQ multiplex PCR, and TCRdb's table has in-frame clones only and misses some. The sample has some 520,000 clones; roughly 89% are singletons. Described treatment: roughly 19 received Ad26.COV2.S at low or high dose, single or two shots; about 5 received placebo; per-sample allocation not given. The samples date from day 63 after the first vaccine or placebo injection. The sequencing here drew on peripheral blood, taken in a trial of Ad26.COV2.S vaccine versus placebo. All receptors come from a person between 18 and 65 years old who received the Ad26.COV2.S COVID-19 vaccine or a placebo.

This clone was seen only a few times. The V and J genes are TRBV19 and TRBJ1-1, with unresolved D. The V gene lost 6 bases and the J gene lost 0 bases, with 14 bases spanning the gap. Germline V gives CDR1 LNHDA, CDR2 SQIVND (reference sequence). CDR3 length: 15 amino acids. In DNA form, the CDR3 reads TGTGCCAGTAGCCTGACGCGAAGGGTGAACACTGAAGCTTTCTTT. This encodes CASSLTRRVNTEAFF.

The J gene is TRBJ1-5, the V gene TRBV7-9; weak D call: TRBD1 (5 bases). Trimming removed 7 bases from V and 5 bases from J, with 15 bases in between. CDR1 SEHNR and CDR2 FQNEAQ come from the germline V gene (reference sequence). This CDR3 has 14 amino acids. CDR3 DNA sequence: TGTGCCAGCACCCCCTCGGGGGGTTATCAGCCCCAGCATTTT. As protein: CASTPSGGYQPQHF.

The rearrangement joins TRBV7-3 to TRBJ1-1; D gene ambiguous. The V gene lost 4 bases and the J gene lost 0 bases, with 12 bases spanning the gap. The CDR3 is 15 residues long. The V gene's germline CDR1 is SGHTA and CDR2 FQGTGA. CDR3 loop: CASSSTSNLNTEAFF. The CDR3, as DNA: TGTGCCAGCAGCTCTACCTCGAACTTGAACACTGAAGCTTTCTTT.

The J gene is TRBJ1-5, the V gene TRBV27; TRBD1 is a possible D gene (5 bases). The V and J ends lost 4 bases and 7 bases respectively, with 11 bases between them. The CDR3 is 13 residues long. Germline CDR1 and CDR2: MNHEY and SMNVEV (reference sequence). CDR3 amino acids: CASSYRRGQPQHF. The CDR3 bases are TGTGCCAGCAGTTACAGGCGCGGCCAGCCCCAGCATTTT.

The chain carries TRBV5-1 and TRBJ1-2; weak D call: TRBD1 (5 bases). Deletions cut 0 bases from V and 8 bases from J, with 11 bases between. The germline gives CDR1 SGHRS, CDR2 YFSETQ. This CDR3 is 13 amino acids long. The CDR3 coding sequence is TGCGCCAGCAGCTTGGTGTCTGGGGACGGCTACACCTTC. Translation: CASSLVSGDGYTF.

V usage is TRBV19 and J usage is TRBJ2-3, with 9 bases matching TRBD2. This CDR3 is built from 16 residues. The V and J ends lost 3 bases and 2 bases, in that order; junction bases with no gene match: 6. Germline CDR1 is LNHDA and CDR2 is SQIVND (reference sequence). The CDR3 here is CASSIFSGRPTDTQYF. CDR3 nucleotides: TGTGCCAGTAGTATCTTCAGCGGGAGGCCCACAGATACGCAGTATTTT.

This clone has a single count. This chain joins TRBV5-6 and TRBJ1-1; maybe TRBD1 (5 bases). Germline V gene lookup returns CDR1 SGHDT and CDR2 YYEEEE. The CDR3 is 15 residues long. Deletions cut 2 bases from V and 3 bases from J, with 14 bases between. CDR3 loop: CASSLVGAGDTEAFF. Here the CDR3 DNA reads TGTGCCAGCAGCTTAGTCGGGGCAGGAGACACTGAAGCTTTCTTT.

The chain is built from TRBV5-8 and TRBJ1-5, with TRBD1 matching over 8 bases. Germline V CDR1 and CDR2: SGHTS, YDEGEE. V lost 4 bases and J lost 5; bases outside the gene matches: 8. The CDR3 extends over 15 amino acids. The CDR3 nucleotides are TGTGCCAGCAGCCCACTGGACAGGGCCTATCAGCCCCAGCATTTT. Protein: CASSPLDRAYQPQHF.

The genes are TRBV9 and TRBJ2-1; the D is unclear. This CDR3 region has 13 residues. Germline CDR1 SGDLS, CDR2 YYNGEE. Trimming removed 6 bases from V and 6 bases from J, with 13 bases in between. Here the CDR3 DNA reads TGTGCCAGCACCGAGAGGTGGCTCAATGAGCAGTTCTTC. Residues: CASTERWLNEQFF.

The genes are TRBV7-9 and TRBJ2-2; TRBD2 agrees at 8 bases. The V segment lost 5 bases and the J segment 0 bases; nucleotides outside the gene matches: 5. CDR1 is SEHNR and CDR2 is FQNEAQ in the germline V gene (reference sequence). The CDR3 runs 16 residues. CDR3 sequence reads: CASSLPGLANTGELFF. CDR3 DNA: TGTGCCAGCAGCCTTCCGGGACTAGCGAACACCGGGGAGCTGTTTTTT.

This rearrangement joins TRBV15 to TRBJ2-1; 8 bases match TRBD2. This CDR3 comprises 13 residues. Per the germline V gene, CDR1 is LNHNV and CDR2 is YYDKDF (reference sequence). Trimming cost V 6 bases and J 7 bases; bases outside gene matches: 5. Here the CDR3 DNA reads TGTGCCACCAGAGCGGGGGTCTGGAATGAGCAGTTCTTC. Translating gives CATRAGVWNEQFF.

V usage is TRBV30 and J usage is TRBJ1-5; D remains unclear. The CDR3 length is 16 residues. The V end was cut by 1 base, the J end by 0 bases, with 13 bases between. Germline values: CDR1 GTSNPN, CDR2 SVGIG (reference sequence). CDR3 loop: CAWSGGARYSNQPQHF. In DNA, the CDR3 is TGTGCCTGGAGTGGCGGAGCCCGCTATAGCAATCAGCCCCAGCATTTT.

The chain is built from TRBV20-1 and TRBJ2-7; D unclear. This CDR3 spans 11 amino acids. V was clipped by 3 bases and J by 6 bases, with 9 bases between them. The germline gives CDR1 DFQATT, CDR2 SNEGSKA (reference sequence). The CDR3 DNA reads TGCAGTGCTAGCCCCTCTCTCGAGCAGTACTTC. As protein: CSASPSLEQYF.

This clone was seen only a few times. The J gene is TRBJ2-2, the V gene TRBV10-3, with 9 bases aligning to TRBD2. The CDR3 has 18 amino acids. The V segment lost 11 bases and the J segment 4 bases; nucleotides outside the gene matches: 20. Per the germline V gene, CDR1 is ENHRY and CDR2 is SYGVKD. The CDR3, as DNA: TGTGCCTCAAGGAGGATGACTAGCGGTCGGGCCGGCACCGGGGAGCTGTTTTTT. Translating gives CASRRMTSGRAGTGELFF.

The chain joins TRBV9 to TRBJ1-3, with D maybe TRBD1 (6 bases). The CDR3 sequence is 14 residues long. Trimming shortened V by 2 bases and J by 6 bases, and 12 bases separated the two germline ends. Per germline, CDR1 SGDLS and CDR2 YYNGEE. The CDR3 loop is CASSVGRGQNTIYF. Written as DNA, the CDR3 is TGTGCCAGCAGCGTTGGCCGGGGGCAAAACACCATATATTTT.

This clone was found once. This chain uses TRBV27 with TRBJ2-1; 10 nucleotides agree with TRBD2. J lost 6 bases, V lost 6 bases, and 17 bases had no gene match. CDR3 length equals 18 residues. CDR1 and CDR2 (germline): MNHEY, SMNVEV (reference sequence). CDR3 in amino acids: CASSSSGRAFIRVNEQFF. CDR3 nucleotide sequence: TGTGCCAGCAGCTCAAGCGGGAGGGCCTTCATACGGGTCAATGAGCAGTTCTTC.

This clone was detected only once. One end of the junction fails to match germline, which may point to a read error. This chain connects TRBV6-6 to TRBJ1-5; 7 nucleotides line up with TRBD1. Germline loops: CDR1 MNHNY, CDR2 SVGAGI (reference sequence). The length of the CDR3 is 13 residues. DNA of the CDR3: TGTGCCAGCAATTACAGGGGTAATCAGCCCCAGCATTTT. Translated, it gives CASNYRGNQPQHF.

The CDR3 protein is CASSLGARRGETQYF. The DNA for the CDR3 is TGTGCCAGCAGCTTGGGGGCAAGGCGGGGAGAGACCCAGTACTTC. The rearrangement uses TRBV5-6 and TRBJ2-5; the D gene is possibly TRBD2 (6 bases). V was clipped by 0 bases and J by 4 bases, with 13 bases between them. The CDR3 length is 15 residues. From germline, CDR1 is SGHDT and CDR2 YYEEEE. The full variable domain, completed using reference TRBV5-6 and TRBJ2-5, is DAGVTQSPTHLIKTRGQQVTLRCSPKSGHDTVSWYQQALGQGPQFIFQYYEEEERQRGNFPDRFSGHQFPNYSSELNVNALLLGDSALYLCASSLGARRGETQYFGPGTRLLVL.

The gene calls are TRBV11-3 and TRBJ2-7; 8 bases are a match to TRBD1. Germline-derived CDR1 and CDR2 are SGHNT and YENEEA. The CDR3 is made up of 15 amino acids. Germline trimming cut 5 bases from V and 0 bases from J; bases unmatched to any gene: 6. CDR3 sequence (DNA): TGTGCCAGCAGCGCAGGGGGGACAGGCTCCTACGAGCAGTACTTC. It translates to CASSAGGTGSYEQYF.

The CDR3 protein is CASSLGGLATRSYNEQFF. The CDR3 nucleotides are TGTGCCAGCAGCTTGGGGGGACTAGCGACCCGCTCCTACAATGAGCAGTTCTTC. This chain joins TRBV7-8 and TRBJ2-1; 10 nucleotides match TRBD2. J was trimmed by 0 bases and V by 3 bases; bases with no gene match: 8. Germline V lookup: CDR1 SGHVS, CDR2 FQNEAQ. This CDR3 has 18 amino acids. The full variable domain, completed using reference TRBV7-8 and TRBJ2-1, is GAGVSQSPRYKVAKRGQDVALRCDPISGHVSLFWYQQALGQGPEFLTYFQNEAQLDKSGLPSDRFFAERPEGSVSTLKIQRTQQEDSAVYLCASSLGGLATRSYNEQFFGPGTRLTVL.

The CDR3 nucleotides read TGCGCCAGCAGCCAAGATGCCGGACAGAATTATAATGAAAAACTGTTTTTT. It specifies CASSQDAGQNYNEKLFF. This sequence joins TRBV4-1 and TRBJ1-4; D possibly corresponds to TRBD1 (6 bases). The CDR3 has 17 residues. V gave up 0 bases and J gave up 4 bases, with 15 bases separating them. The germline gives CDR1 MGHRA, CDR2 YSYEKL.

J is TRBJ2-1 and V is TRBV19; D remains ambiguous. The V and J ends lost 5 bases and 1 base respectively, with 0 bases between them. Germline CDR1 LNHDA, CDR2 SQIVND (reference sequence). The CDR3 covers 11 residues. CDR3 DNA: TGTGCCAGTAGTTCCTACAATGAGCAGTTCTTC. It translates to CASSSYNEQFF.

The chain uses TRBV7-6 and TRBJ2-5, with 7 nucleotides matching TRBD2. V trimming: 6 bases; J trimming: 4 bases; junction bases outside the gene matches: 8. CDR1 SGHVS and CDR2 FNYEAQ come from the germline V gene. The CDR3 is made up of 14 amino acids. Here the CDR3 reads CASRPGGSGETQYF. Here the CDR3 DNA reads TGTGCCAGCAGACCGGGCGGGAGTGGAGAGACCCAGTACTTC.

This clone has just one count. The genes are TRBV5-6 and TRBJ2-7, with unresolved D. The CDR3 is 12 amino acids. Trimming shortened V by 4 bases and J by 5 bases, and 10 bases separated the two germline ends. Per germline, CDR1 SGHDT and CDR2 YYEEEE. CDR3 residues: CASSRPMDEQYF. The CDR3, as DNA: TGTGCCAGCAGCCGCCCGATGGACGAGCAGTACTTC.

The CDR3 protein is CASSLASGTAQTYEQYF. The CDR3 DNA reads TGCGCCAGCAGCTTGGCCTCGGGCACCGCACAAACCTACGAGCAGTACTTC. The V gene is TRBV5-1, the J gene TRBJ2-7; D is ambiguous. The germline V gene has CDR1 SGHRS and CDR2 YFSETQ. CDR3 size: 17 residues. V was clipped by 0 bases and J by 2 bases, with 18 bases between them.

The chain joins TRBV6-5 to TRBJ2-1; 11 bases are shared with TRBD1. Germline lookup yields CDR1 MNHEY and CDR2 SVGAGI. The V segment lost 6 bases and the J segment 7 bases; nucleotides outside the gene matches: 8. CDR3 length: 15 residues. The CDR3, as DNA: TGTGCCAGCAGGACCGGGACAGGGGGACGGAATGAGCAGTTCTTC. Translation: CASRTGTGGRNEQFF.